The next 29 T cell receptor beta chains were all read from a single sample in a study of CD8+ T cells in alopecia areata. The sequencing template was cDNA reverse transcribed from extracted RNA. Repertoires were generated with immunoSEQ multiplex PCR, while TCRdb's copy carries only in-frame clones and drops some. The data hold 180,000 or so clones, with 55% to 70% observed a single time. Treatment meaning: oral pan-JAK inhibitor, 5-10 mg twice daily. The material was CD4+ T cells sorted from blood, obtained at week 24, from a patient treated with tofacitinib. These receptors were taken from a human donor with alopecia areata.

This sequence joins TRBV19 and TRBJ2-5; the match to TRBD1 covers 9 bases. The CDR3 consists of 17 residues. Germline CDR1 reads LNHDA; CDR2 reads SQIVND (reference sequence). With 5 bases clipped from V and 7 bases from J, the junction kept 17 bases outside the gene matches. CDR3 protein: CASSWDSGTGTARTQYF. CDR3 in DNA: TGTGCCAGTAGTTGGGATTCCGGGACAGGGACAGCAAGGACCCAGTACTTC.

The chain employs TRBV6-5 and TRBJ1-1, with TRBD1 identical over 8 bases. CDR3 size: 13 residues. Germline CDR1 reads MNHEY; CDR2 reads SVGAGI. J was trimmed by 13 bases and V by 6 bases; bases with no gene match: 13. The CDR3 DNA reads TGTGCCAGCAGCCGTACCCAGGGGGCGGCAATTTTCTTT. It translates to CASSRTQGAAIFF.

This chain joins TRBV7-9 and TRBJ2-5, with D unclear. The germline V gene has CDR1 SEHNR and CDR2 FQNEAQ (reference sequence). This CDR3 region has 12 residues. Trimming cost V 5 bases and J 0 bases, with 4 bases left between them. CDR3 in DNA: TGTGCCAGCAGCCTGAACCAAGAGACCCAGTACTTC. It encodes CASSLNQETQYF.

The V gene is TRBV10-3, the J gene TRBJ1-2; TRBD1 matches 11 bases. CDR3 size: 14 residues. Germline V gives CDR1 ENHRY, CDR2 SYGVKD. With V trimmed by 6 bases and J by 4 bases, 4 bases remained unmatched. The CDR3 reads CAISPDRGPYGYTF. CDR3 in DNA: TGTGCCATCAGCCCGGACAGGGGGCCCTATGGCTACACCTTC.

This sequence joins TRBV5-1 and TRBJ1-1, with D perhaps TRBD1 (6 bases). Trimming took 3 bases from V and 11 from J, leaving 17 bases between them. Germline V gives CDR1 SGHRS, CDR2 YFSETQ. CDR3 length equals 13 residues. CDR3 DNA sequence: TGCGCCAGCAGCTCAACAGGGTTTAACACGGCTTTCTTT. Amino acid sequence: CASSSTGFNTAFF. The full variable domain, completed using reference TRBV5-1 and TRBJ1-1, is KAGVTQTPRYLIKTRGQQVTLSCSPISGHRSVSWYQQTPGQGLQFLFEYFSETQRNKGNFPGRFSGRQFSNSRSEMNVSTLELGDSALYLCASSSTGFNTAFFGQGTRLTVV.

Regarding this clone: Other DNA sequences in this specimen translate into the identical CDR3. The chain joins TRBV5-1 to TRBJ2-5; no clear D. The germline CDR1 and CDR2 sequences are SGHRS and YFSETQ. V lost 1 base, J lost 5 bases, and 3 bases lay in between. The CDR3 consists of 11 residues. The CDR3 DNA reads TGCGCCAGCAGCTTGAGGGAGACCCAGTACTTC. The encoded protein is CASSLRETQYF.

The V call is TRBV28, the J call TRBJ1-4; D gene uncertain. V lost 6 bases and J lost 7, with 15 bases in between. The CDR3 runs 14 residues. Looked up from germline, CDR1 is MDHEN and CDR2 is SYDVKM. This chain's CDR3 is CASRKRSVLEKLFF. Written as DNA, the CDR3 is TGTGCCAGCAGGAAACGGAGCGTGCTTGAAAAACTGTTTTTT. Full variable domain (remainder filled in from reference TRBV28 and TRBJ1-4): DVKVTQSSRYLVKRTGEKVFLECVQDMDHENMFWYRQDPGLGLRLIYFSYDVKMKEKGDIPEGYSVSREKKERFSLILESASTNQTSMYLCASRKRSVLEKLFFGSGTQLSVL.

This clone was detected a few times. Other DNA variants within this sample encode the same CDR3. The chain is built from TRBV7-2 and TRBJ2-7; D gene unclear. The CDR3 covers 11 residues. The germline V gene encodes CDR1 SGHTA and CDR2 FQGNSA. V dropped 2 bases and J dropped 3 bases, with 2 bases sitting between them. CDR3: CASSLYYEQYF. CDR3 bases: TGTGCCAGCAGCTTATACTACGAGCAGTACTTC.

This chain connects TRBV7-8 to TRBJ2-5; D not certain. Germline-derived CDR1 and CDR2 are SGHVS and FQNEAQ. V gave up 2 bases and J gave up 5 bases, with 3 bases separating them. The CDR3 sequence is 11 residues long. The CDR3 region is CASSLMETQYF. The CDR3 DNA sequence: TGTGCCAGCAGCTTAATGGAGACCCAGTACTTC. Supplemented by reference TRBV7-8 and TRBJ2-5, the full variable domain reads GAGVSQSPRYKVAKRGQDVALRCDPISGHVSLFWYQQALGQGPEFLTYFQNEAQLDKSGLPSDRFFAERPEGSVSTLKIQRTQQEDSAVYLCASSLMETQYFGPGTRLLVL.

V and J are TRBV5-1 and TRBJ2-6; maybe TRBD1 (6 bases). Trimming cost V 2 bases and J 4 bases, with 10 bases left between them. The CDR3 extends over 15 amino acids. Germline assignment: CDR1 SGHRS and CDR2 YFSETQ. CDR3 amino acids: CASSLQGPGANVLTF. The CDR3 DNA is TGCGCCAGCAGCTTACAGGGACCCGGGGCCAACGTCCTGACTTTC.

Only a few counts were recorded for this clone. The V and J genes are TRBV5-1 and TRBJ1-4, with 7 bases matching TRBD1. The CDR3 has 14 amino acids. Losses at the gene ends were 0 bases for V and 5 bases for J; bases not matched to a gene: 1. The germline gives CDR1 SGHRS, CDR2 YFSETQ. The CDR3 DNA reads as TGCGCCAGCAGCTTGGTACAGGGGAATGAAAAACTGTTTTTT. It translates to CASSLVQGNEKLFF.

This clone was counted only a few times. The chain employs TRBV10-3 and TRBJ2-2; a weak D match, TRBD1 (5 bases). Between the trimmed V and J ends, which lost 7 bases and 6 bases, there was a span of 15 bases. There are 14 residues in the CDR3. Germline-derived CDR1 and CDR2 are ENHRY and SYGVKD. CDR3 in DNA: TGTGCCATCAATGGGGCAGGCCCCGCCGGGGAGCTGTTTTTT. Amino acids: CAINGAGPAGELFF.

The V and J genes are TRBV30 and TRBJ1-2; D is possibly TRBD1 (5 bases). With 0 bases removed from V and 4 bases from J, the gap between germline ends came to 9 bases. Germline CDR1 GTSNPN, CDR2 SVGIG (reference sequence). The CDR3 length is 13 residues. CDR3 in amino acids: CAWSVGGTYGYTF. The CDR3 nucleotides read TGTGCCTGGAGTGTGGGGGGTACCTATGGCTACACCTTC.

The chain employs TRBV5-1 and TRBJ2-3; unclear D gene. Germline V gives CDR1 SGHRS, CDR2 YFSETQ. CDR3 size: 14 residues. Trimming pared 10 bases from V and 1 base from J, leaving 16 bases between. CDR3 residues: CASARRTRTDTQYF. CDR3 bases: TGCGCCTCAGCTCGTCGCACACGCACAGATACGCAGTATTTT.

V and J are TRBV4-1 and TRBJ2-3; the match to TRBD1 covers 9 bases. CDR1 is MGHRA and CDR2 is YSYEKL in the germline V gene. CDR3 length: 17 amino acids. V lost 4 bases to trimming and J lost 1 base; unmatched junction nucleotides: 9. DNA for the CDR3: TGCGCCAGCAGCCTTGCTCGACAGGGGGGTCGCACAGATACGCAGTATTTT. Translation gives CASSLARQGGRTDTQYF.

A few counts support this clone. This chain links TRBV10-3 with TRBJ1-6; D is possibly TRBD1 (5 bases). V was cut by 4 bases and J by 10 bases, with 17 bases left in between. Germline V lookup: CDR1 ENHRY, CDR2 SYGVKD. The CDR3 consists of 15 residues. The CDR3 nucleotides read TGTGCCATCAGTGGAGGGGTAGACGTCTCATCACCCCTCCACTTT. Translating gives CAISGGVDVSSPLHF.

The rearrangement uses TRBV7-8 and TRBJ2-1, with 8 positions matching TRBD2. The V gene end was trimmed by 4 bases and the J gene end by 4 bases; junction bases not matched to a gene: 3. Germline values: CDR1 SGHVS, CDR2 FQNEAQ. The CDR3 is 14 amino acids. CDR3: CASSSLAGYNEQFF. CDR3 DNA sequence: TGTGCCAGCAGCTCTTTAGCGGGGTACAATGAGCAGTTCTTC.

This chain uses TRBV7-2 with TRBJ2-5; D may correspond to TRBD1 or TRBD2 (6 bases each). Between the trimmed V and J ends, which lost 5 bases and 1 base, there was a span of 11 bases. This CDR3 is built from 14 residues. Per germline, CDR1 SGHTA and CDR2 FQGNSA. The CDR3 here is CASSLGGLQETQYF. CDR3 in DNA: TGTGCCAGCAGCCTAGGGGGGCTCCAAGAGACCCAGTACTTC.

This clone was seen a few times. The V gene is TRBV19, the J gene TRBJ1-5, with D possibly TRBD1 on 6 matching bases. The CDR3 consists of 15 residues. Germline assignment: CDR1 LNHDA and CDR2 SQIVND (reference sequence). Trimming removed 5 bases from V and 2 bases from J, with 13 bases in between. The CDR3 loop reads CASSVTGGGNQPQHF. As DNA, the CDR3 is TGTGCCAGTAGTGTGACCGGGGGCGGCAATCAGCCCCAGCATTTT.

The chain uses TRBV18 and TRBJ1-1, with a tentative D call TRBD1 (5 bases). This CDR3 has 13 amino acids. The germline V and J ends were trimmed by 0 bases and 4 bases, with 6 bases remaining between them. CDR1 is KGHSH, CDR2 LQKENI, per germline. The CDR3 DNA sequence: TGTGCCAGCTCACCACCGGGGCTCACTGAAGCTTTCTTT. It encodes CASSPPGLTEAFF. The full variable domain, with the rest looked up from reference TRBV18 and TRBJ1-1, is NAGVMQNPRHLVRRRGQEARLRCSPMKGHSHVYWYRQLPEEGLKFMVYLQKENIIDESGMPKERFSAEFPKEGPSILRIQQVVRGDSAAYFCASSPPGLTEAFFGQGTRLTVV.

The gene calls are TRBV6-6 and TRBJ2-5; TRBD2 aligns across 10 bases. This CDR3 comprises 16 residues. Germline trimming cut 8 bases from V and 5 bases from J; bases unmatched to any gene: 14. Looked up from germline, CDR1 is MNHNY and CDR2 is SVGAGI (reference sequence). In nucleotides, the CDR3 is TGTGCCAGCTGCCAACCCACTAGCGGGGTTAGGGAGACCCAGTACTTC. Translating it yields CASCQPTSGVRETQYF.

V is TRBV29-1 and J is TRBJ2-7; TRBD1 matches 8 bases. This CDR3 has 15 amino acids. Germline CDR1 SQVTM, CDR2 ANQGSEA. V lost 4 bases and J lost 7; bases outside the gene matches: 15. The CDR3 protein is CSVVWRDRQGREQYF. CDR3 DNA sequence: TGCAGCGTTGTGTGGCGGGACAGGCAGGGAAGGGAGCAGTACTTC.

The CDR3 sequence: CASSIAGSRGYTF. DNA for the CDR3: TGTGCCAGTAGTATTGCAGGGTCTCGGGGCTACACCTTC. The chain combines TRBV19 with TRBJ1-2, with a possible D match to TRBD1 (5 bases). The CDR3 runs to 13 residues. Germline V CDR1 and CDR2: LNHDA, SQIVND (reference sequence). V was pared by 3 bases and J by 8 bases, with 13 bases between.

Only one count was recorded for this clone. The rearrangement links TRBV9 to TRBJ2-5, with 12 bases fitting TRBD2. CDR3 length: 16 residues. Trimming took 4 bases from V and 4 from J; bases not matched to a gene: 8. Germline V gene data show CDR1 as SGDLS and CDR2 as YYNGEE. The DNA for the CDR3 is TGTGCCAGCAGCTCCCCTAGCGGGAGGGCCAGAGAGACCCAGTACTTC. This sequence encodes CASSSPSGRARETQYF.

V is TRBV9 and J is TRBJ2-5, with 11 nucleotides matching TRBD2. The V and J ends lost 0 bases and 0 bases, in that order; junction bases with no gene match: 4. The CDR3 is 17 amino acids. In germline, CDR1 is SGDLS, CDR2 YYNGEE. CDR3 bases: TGTGCCAGCAGCGTAGCTACGACTAGCGGGAACCAAGAGACCCAGTACTTC. It codes for CASSVATTSGNQETQYF. Filled out from reference TRBV9 and TRBJ2-5, the complete variable domain reads DSGVTQTPKHLITATGQRVTLRCSPRSGDLSVYWYQQSLDQGLQFLIQYYNGEERAKGNILERFSAQQFPDLHSELNLSSLELGDSALYFCASSVATTSGNQETQYFGPGTRLLVL.

The chain links TRBV7-9 to TRBJ1-1; possibly TRBD1 for D (6 bases). CDR3 length: 13 amino acids. Germline V gene lookup returns CDR1 SEHNR and CDR2 FQNEAQ (reference sequence). V lost 5 bases to trimming and J lost 6 bases, with 13 bases between them. CDR3 nucleotides: TGTGCCAGCAGCCCATTACAGGGATCTGAAGCTTTCTTT. Translation gives CASSPLQGSEAFF.

The chain employs TRBV10-3 and TRBJ2-3, with a weak D call TRBD2 (5 bases). The CDR3 is 15 amino acids. CDR1 ENHRY and CDR2 SYGVKD come from the germline V gene. Trimming cost V 6 bases and J 2 bases, with 15 bases left between them. DNA of the CDR3: TGTGCCATCAGACTAGATTCCACCTTCACAGATACGCAGTATTTT. It yields the protein CAIRLDSTFTDTQYF.

The CDR3 DNA follows: TGTGCCAGCAGTTACTTGTCCGGACAGGGGTACGAGCAGTACTTC. The encoded protein is CASSYLSGQGYEQYF. This chain uses TRBV6-5 with TRBJ2-7; 9 positions agree with TRBD1. Germline CDR1 and CDR2: MNHEY and SVGAGI. This CDR3 spans 15 amino acids. Germline trimming cut 1 base from V and 4 bases from J; bases unmatched to any gene: 5.

V usage is TRBV28 and J usage is TRBJ2-5; 7 nucleotides agree with TRBD1. The junction had 6 bases not matched to a gene; V was cut back by 4 bases and J by 7 bases. There are 13 residues in the CDR3. CDR1 MDHEN and CDR2 SYDVKM come from the germline V gene. CDR3 protein: CASSSGAGGTQYF. In nucleotides, the CDR3 is TGTGCCAGCAGTTCCGGGGCAGGGGGGACCCAGTACTTC.